Presented here are 5 T cell receptor beta chains from one specimen sequenced in a study of cytomegalovirus exposure and HLA in healthy donors. Amplification used 60 Vbeta primers and 13 Jbeta primers. The table came from immunoSEQ multiplex PCR; TCRdb's copy has only in-frame clones and leaves some out. Seen here are 60,000 to 95,000 clones, 84% observed once, and the top ten hold about 19%. Sample: PBMCs. These receptor sequences come from a man aged 70-80 years in good health and CMV-seropositive.

The chain recombines TRBV2 with TRBJ2-1, with 7 bases lining up with TRBD2. This CDR3 contains 15 residues. The germline CDR1 and CDR2 sequences are SNHLY and FYNNEI. V lost 2 bases to trimming and J lost 7 bases; unmatched junction nucleotides: 8. As DNA, the CDR3 is TGTGCCAGCAGTGAAAATGGCGGGAGTTGGAATGAGCAGTTCTTC. Translation: CASSENGGSWNEQFF.

The chain couples TRBV28 to TRBJ1-2; maybe TRBD1 (6 bases). CDR1 and CDR2 from the germline V gene are MDHEN and SYDVKM. The CDR3 loop spans 15 amino acids. The ends were cut back, 0 bases at V and 5 bases at J, with 13 bases in the middle. CDR3 amino acids: CASSLWVTGGYGYTF. The DNA for the CDR3 is TGTGCCAGCAGTTTATGGGTGACAGGCGGGTATGGCTACACCTTC.

This sequence joins TRBV6-5 and TRBJ1-2; no clear D gene. The CDR3 has 12 residues. Germline-derived CDR1 and CDR2 are MNHEY and SVGAGI. Trimming pared 4 bases from V and 4 bases from J, leaving 7 bases between. The CDR3 reads CASSLDSYGYTF. The CDR3 nucleotides are TGTGCCAGCAGTTTAGACTCCTATGGCTACACCTTC.

The chain uses TRBV6-1 and TRBJ2-1; D unclear. V was clipped by 3 bases and J by 0 bases, with 9 bases between them. Germline V gene lookup returns CDR1 MNHNS and CDR2 SASEGT. The CDR3 is 15 amino acids. The CDR3 reads CASSERPSSYNEQFF. The DNA of the CDR3 is TGTGCCAGCAGTGAGAGGCCGAGCTCCTACAATGAGCAGTTCTTC.

This clone was seen more than once but under ten times. One junction end does not reproduce the germline sequence, and a read error may be involved. CDR3 coding DNA: TGTGCCAGCAGTAAAGCGGGGCTCCGGGATGAGCAGTTCTTC. As protein: CASSKAGLRDEQFF. The chain uses TRBV2 and TRBJ2-1; TRBD2 aligns across 7 bases. From germline, CDR1 is SNHLY and CDR2 FYNNEI. This CDR3 contains 14 residues.